This T cell receptor beta chain was identified during a study of vaccination effects on CD4 cells after COVID-19. About the study: In the ViraFEST assay, antigen-specific CD4+ clonotypes were identified by expansion after peptide-pool stimulation. Relative to the second dose, post-vaccine samples were obtained a median of 72 days later. General study findings and limits: In the study, convalescent patients were few, and early post-infection timepoints were absent.

Assay: immunoSEQ multiplex PCR; the TCRdb copy retains only in-frame clones and omits some. The repertoire has 45,000 to 65,000 clones, 78% of them found once; the top ten carry about 4.5%. Subsequent to approximately 11 days of culture, CD4+ T cells were isolated. Participants were given two doses of BNT162b2 or mRNA-1273 vaccine. None of these healthy vaccinees had been infected with SARS-CoV-2 before vaccination. The V end lost 2 bases, the J end lost 0 bases, and 7 bases lay between the germline ends. This CDR3 is 14 amino acids long. CDR1 and CDR2 from the germline V gene are SGHRS and YFSETQ. This clone was detected once. Antigen specificity is unknown.

The chain recombines TRBV5-1 with TRBJ2-3; D is unresolved. The source was CD4+ T cells from PBMCs cultured without peptide, collected after COVID-19 vaccination. This receptor was identified in a human donor who received a COVID-19 vaccine. CDR3 residues: CASSLEPSTDTQYF. Here the CDR3 DNA reads TGCGCCAGCAGCTTAGAGCCTAGCACAGATACGCAGTATTTT. Full variable domain (outside the CDR3, taken from reference TRBV5-1 and TRBJ2-3): KAGVTQTPRYLIKTRGQQVTLSCSPISGHRSVSWYQQTPGQGLQFLFEYFSETQRNKGNFPGRFSGRQFSNSRSEMNVSTLELGDSALYLCASSLEPSTDTQYFGPGTRLTVL.